This section outlines one T cell receptor (beta chain) sequence together with its context. The ends were cut back, 0 bases at V and 1 base at J, with 10 bases in the middle. The CDR3 runs 15 residues. Germline V CDR1 and CDR2: SGHVS, FNYEAQ. Vbeta (60) and Jbeta (13) primers were used in the PCR. Assay: immunoSEQ multiplex PCR; the TCRdb copy retains only in-frame clones and omits some. The top ten clones hold 9.7% of a sample with approximately 170,000 clones, roughly 85% of them seen once. The sample originates from a study of cytomegalovirus exposure and HLA in healthy donors. This TCR was recovered from a man aged 18 to 30 in good health and CMV-seropositive. The material sequenced was PBMCs. The J gene is TRBJ2-7, the V gene TRBV7-6; possibly TRBD1 for D (6 bases). CDR3 in DNA: TGTGCCAGCAGCTTAGCACAGGGAAGGTCCTACGAGCAGTACTTC. This sequence encodes CASSLAQGRSYEQYF.